The clone carrying this T cell receptor beta chain was counted between two and nine times. Its matching antigen is unknown. Vbeta (60) and Jbeta (13) primers were used in the PCR. Sequenced by immunoSEQ multiplex PCR; TCRdb stores in-frame clones only, minus some. Found here are about 130,000 clones, around 80% of them singletons; the top ten hold 2.5% to 3.5%. The data originate from a study of cytomegalovirus exposure and HLA in healthy donors. V lost 5 bases, J lost 6 bases, and 10 bases lay in between. Germline CDR1 MNHEY, CDR2 SVGAGI. This CDR3 comprises 13 residues. Study observations and caveats: A reported reduction in N-insertions relative to the approximately 640-donor mean was seen in an Asian-associated ancestry cluster in a later analysis. Researchers counted about 150 TCR beta chains as cytomegalovirus-associated. For presence/absence analyses, sequencing depth was assumed to be roughly uniform across donors. An apparent linkage of common viral pathogens to several of the most significant clusters emerged in a later analysis.

The receptor comes from a young woman in good health and CMV-seropositive. The rearrangement links TRBV6-5 to TRBJ2-2; D possibly corresponds to TRBD2 (5 bases). The material sequenced was PBMCs. In DNA, the CDR3 is TGTGCCAGCAGTACCCCGGAGGCCGGGGAGCTGTTTTTT. Protein sequence: CASSTPEAGELFF.